This TCR beta chain is from a study of blood T cell repertoires in COVID-19. Using immunoSEQ multiplex PCR, the repertoire was profiled, and TCRdb retains in-frame clones only, with some absent. There are around 200,000 clones in the sample; about 83% occur only once, and roughly 1.3% lies in the top ten. CDR3 size: 14 residues. Per germline, CDR1 MDHEN and CDR2 SYDVKM. V lost 5 bases and J lost 4; bases outside the gene matches: 4. This clonotype was sampled from a woman in her 30s with COVID-19, enrolled during active disease. The chain links TRBV28 to TRBJ1-5, with 8 bases aligning to TRBD1. The specimen sequenced was peripheral blood. CDR3 protein: CASSRTGNNQPQHF. In DNA form, the CDR3 reads TGTGCCAGCAGTAGGACAGGGAATAATCAGCCCCAGCATTTT. The variable domain in full, completed from reference TRBV28 and TRBJ1-5, reads DVKVTQSSRYLVKRTGEKVFLECVQDMDHENMFWYRQDPGLGLRLIYFSYDVKMKEKGDIPEGYSVSREKKERFSLILESASTNQTSMYLCASSRTGNNQPQHFGDGTRLSIL.